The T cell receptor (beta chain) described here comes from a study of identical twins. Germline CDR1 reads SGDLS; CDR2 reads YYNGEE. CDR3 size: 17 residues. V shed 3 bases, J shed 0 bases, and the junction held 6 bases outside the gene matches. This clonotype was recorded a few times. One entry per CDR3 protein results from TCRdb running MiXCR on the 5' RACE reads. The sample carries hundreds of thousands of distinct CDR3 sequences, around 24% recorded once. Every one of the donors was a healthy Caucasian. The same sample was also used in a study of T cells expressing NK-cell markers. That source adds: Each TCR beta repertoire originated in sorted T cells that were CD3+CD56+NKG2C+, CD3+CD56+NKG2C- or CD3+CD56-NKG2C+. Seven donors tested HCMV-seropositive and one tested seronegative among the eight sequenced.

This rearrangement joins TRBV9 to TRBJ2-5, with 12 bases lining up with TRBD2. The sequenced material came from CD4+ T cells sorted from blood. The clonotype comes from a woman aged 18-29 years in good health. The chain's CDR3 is CASSARTSGMYQETQYF. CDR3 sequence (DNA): TGTGCCAGCAGCGCCCGGACTAGCGGGATGTACCAAGAGACCCAGTACTTC.